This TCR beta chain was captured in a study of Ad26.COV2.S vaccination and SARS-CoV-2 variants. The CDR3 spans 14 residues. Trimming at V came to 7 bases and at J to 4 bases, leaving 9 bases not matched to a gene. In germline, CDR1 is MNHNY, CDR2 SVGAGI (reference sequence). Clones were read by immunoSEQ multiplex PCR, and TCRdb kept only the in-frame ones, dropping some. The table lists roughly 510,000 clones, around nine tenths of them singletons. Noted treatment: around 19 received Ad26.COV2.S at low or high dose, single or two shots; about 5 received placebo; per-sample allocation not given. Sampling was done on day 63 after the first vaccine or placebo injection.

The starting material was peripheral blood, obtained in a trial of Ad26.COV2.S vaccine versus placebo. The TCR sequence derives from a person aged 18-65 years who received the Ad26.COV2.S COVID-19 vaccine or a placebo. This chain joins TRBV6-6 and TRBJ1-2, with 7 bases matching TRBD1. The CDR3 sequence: CASTDRVLVYGYTF. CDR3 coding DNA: TGTGCCAGCACCGACAGGGTCCTTGTCTATGGCTACACCTTC.